What follows are 27 T cell receptor beta chains derived from one specimen sequenced in a study of T cell repertoires in cytomegalovirus infection. From the reads, TCRdb called clonotypes with MiXCR, one entry per CDR3 protein. The sample gives some 940,000 distinct CDR3 sequences, more than 25% of which show up once; over 11% is in the top ten. These receptors have no known antigen. Material: cultured CD8+ T cells from PBMCs, obtained from culture after CMV antigen stimulation. Receptors were obtained from a human donor in good health (CMV status not recorded). Some clones in this sample may be carry-over from other donors' samples.

The chain couples TRBV20-1 to TRBJ2-7, with unresolved D. V gave up 8 bases and J gave up 5 bases, with 16 bases separating them. Germline CDR1 DFQATT, CDR2 SNEGSKA (reference sequence). This CDR3 comprises 12 residues. The CDR3 is CSWLDGSDEQYV. The CDR3 DNA is TGCAGTTGGCTGGACGGATCTGACGAGCAGTACGTC.

This clonotype came up a few times. This chain connects TRBV10-3 to TRBJ1-1; D is uncertain. Between the trimmed V and J ends, which lost 4 bases and 0 bases, there was a span of 6 bases. The CDR3 is 13 amino acids. Looked up from germline, CDR1 is ENHRY and CDR2 is SYGVKD. This chain's CDR3 is CAISGPVNTEAFF. CDR3 bases: TGTGCCATCAGTGGCCCGGTGAACACTGAAGCTTTCTTT.

This clonotype was seen ten or more times. CDR3 DNA: TGTGCCAGCAGTTTAGCAGGTTCTGGGGCCAACGTCCTGACTTTC. Its translation is CASSLAGSGANVLTF. V and J are TRBV12-3 or TRBV12-4 and TRBJ2-6; D gene unclear. V shed 0 bases and J shed 1 base, with 4 bases lying between them. The CDR3 loop spans 15 amino acids.

This clonotype has just a few counts. The chain couples TRBV4-3 to TRBJ2-6; unclear D gene. V was shortened by 0 bases and J by 0 bases, with 12 bases between the two germline ends. The CDR3 has 18 amino acids. Germline-derived CDR1 and CDR2 are LGHNA and YSLEER. CDR3 in DNA: TGCGCCAGCAGCCAAGAGGGGTCTGCAGACTCTGGGGCCAACGTCCTGACTTTC. As protein: CASSQEGSADSGANVLTF.

The CDR3 bases are TGTGCCAGCAGCGACCTAGAGACTCAAGAGACCCAGTACTTC. It translates to CASSDLETQETQYF. The gene calls are TRBV7-9 and TRBJ2-5; no firm D call. V gave up 5 bases and J gave up 2 bases, with 12 bases separating them. Germline V CDR1 and CDR2: SEHNR, FQNEAQ (reference sequence). The CDR3 has 14 residues.

About this clonotype itself: One end of the junction does not line up with germline, which may come from a read error. The rearrangement joins TRBV4-2 to TRBJ2-4, with TRBD1 identical over 7 bases. Germline values: CDR1 LGHNA, CDR2 YNFKEQ. There are 17 residues in the CDR3. DNA for the CDR3: TGTGCCAGCAGCCAAGATCCAGTCGGGACAGCCGAAAACATTCAGTACTTC. Protein: CASSQDPVGTAENIQYF.

The rearrangement uses TRBV6-2 or TRBV6-3 and TRBJ1-2; TRBD1 matches 8 bases. CDR3 length equals 16 residues. The V and J ends lost 0 bases and 3 bases, in that order; junction bases with no gene match: 6. Germline CDR1 reads MNHEY; CDR2 reads SVGEGT. The CDR3 loop reads CASSYSIQGAYYGYTF. The CDR3, as DNA: TGTGCCAGCAGTTACTCGATTCAGGGGGCCTACTATGGCTACACCTTC.

This clonotype is a singleton in its sample. The genes are TRBV6-2 or TRBV6-3 and TRBJ2-7; a weak D match, TRBD1 (6 bases). Between the trimmed V and J ends, which lost 2 bases and 3 bases, there was a span of 8 bases. The CDR3 is made up of 13 amino acids. Germline CDR1 is MNHEY and CDR2 is SVGEGT. The CDR3 coding sequence is TGTGCCAGCAGTTACGGGGACAACTACGAGCAGTACGTC. Its translation: CASSYGDNYEQYV.

V is TRBV6-2 or TRBV6-3 and J is TRBJ1-5; D not certain. Germline CDR1 and CDR2: MNHEY and SVGEGT. With 6 bases removed from V and 4 bases from J, the gap between germline ends came to 10 bases. The CDR3 contains 13 residues. The CDR3 sequence: CASSPHTNQPQHF. DNA for the CDR3: TGTGCCAGCAGCCCACACACAAATCAGCCCCAGCATTTT.

The chain carries TRBV6-1 and TRBJ2-1; TRBD2 matches at 7 bases. Losses at the gene ends were 7 bases for V and 12 bases for J; bases not matched to a gene: 6. Germline V CDR1 and CDR2: MNHNS, SASEGT. This CDR3 spans 11 amino acids. CDR3 in amino acids: CASTQGEGQFF. DNA of the CDR3: TGTGCCAGCACCCAAGGGGAGGGGCAGTTCTTC.

Notes on this clonotype: This could be a read error, since a much larger clone is one nucleotide away. The chain recombines TRBV7-6 with TRBJ1-1; D call uncertain. Germline-derived CDR1 and CDR2 are SGHVS and FNYEAQ. This CDR3 has 14 residues. The CDR3: CASSSGRWNTKAFF. The DNA of the CDR3 is TGTGCCAGCAGCTCTGGACGGTGGAACACTAAAGCTTTCTTT.

This rearrangement joins TRBV24-1 to TRBJ1-2; 7 bases align to TRBD1. V was clipped by 4 bases and J by 8 bases; unmatched bases: 9. This CDR3 region has 14 residues. The germline V gene encodes CDR1 KGHDR and CDR2 SFDVKD. The CDR3 region is CATSDPGTEHGYTF. In DNA form, the CDR3 reads TGTGCCACCAGTGACCCCGGGACAGAACACGGCTACACCTTC.

There are many counts of this clonotype. This chain links TRBV7-3 with TRBJ2-3; TRBD2 agrees at 9 bases. CDR3 length equals 15 residues. Germline lookup yields CDR1 SGHTA and CDR2 FQGTGA. The V gene end was trimmed by 5 bases and the J gene end by 3 bases; junction bases not matched to a gene: 6. The chain's CDR3 is CASSLSGGNTDTQYF. The CDR3 DNA reads as TGTGCCAGCAGCCTCAGCGGGGGGAATACAGATACGCAGTATTTT.

The chain has TRBV6-8 and TRBJ1-5; D might be TRBD1 (6 bases). The germline gives CDR1 MNHGY, CDR2 SAAAGT. The CDR3 length is 16 residues. V was trimmed by 6 bases and J by 1 base, leaving 16 bases between them. CDR3 DNA sequence: TGTGCCAGCAGGATAGAGGGGGTAAGGAGCAATCAGCCCCAGCATTTT. Its translation is CASRIEGVRSNQPQHF.

This clonotype appeared a few times. The J gene is TRBJ1-5, the V gene TRBV7-9, with D possibly TRBD1 on 5 matching bases. This CDR3 contains 15 residues. The V gene lost 4 bases and the J gene lost 5 bases, with 15 bases spanning the gap. Germline V lookup: CDR1 SEHNR, CDR2 FQNEAQ (reference sequence). The CDR3 spells CASSSVGGIDQPQHF. CDR3 coding DNA: TGTGCCAGCAGCTCGGTCGGGGGGATAGATCAGCCCCAGCATTTT.

This clonotype was seen more than once but under ten times. The CDR3 region is CASRREHNYGYTF. The DNA for the CDR3 is TGTGCCAGTAGGAGGGAACATAACTATGGCTACACCTTC. J is TRBJ1-2 and V is TRBV19; D is unresolved. This CDR3 is built from 13 residues. Trimming stripped 6 bases from V and 1 base from J, with 9 bases between. Germline CDR1 reads LNHDA; CDR2 reads SQIVND (reference sequence).

The chain combines TRBV2 with TRBJ1-1, with 11 bases aligning to TRBD1. The V segment lost 9 bases and the J segment 6 bases; nucleotides outside the gene matches: 3. The CDR3 contains 12 residues. The germline gives CDR1 SNHLY, CDR2 FYNNEI. The CDR3 DNA follows: TGTGCCAGTCCGGGACAGGGGGCTGAAGCTTTCTTT. It specifies CASPGQGAEAFF.

This clonotype has just a few counts. The V and J genes are TRBV6-5 and TRBJ2-2; 8 nucleotides match TRBD1. Trimming removed 0 bases from V and 3 bases from J; junction bases left unmatched: 0. CDR3 length: 15 amino acids. CDR1 is MNHEY and CDR2 is SVGAGI in the germline V gene. The CDR3 protein is CASSYSDRDTGELFF. For the CDR3, the DNA is TGTGCCAGCAGTTACTCGGACAGGGACACCGGGGAGCTGTTTTTT.

Ten or more counts support this clonotype. This chain joins TRBV7-6 and TRBJ1-6; D is ambiguous. Germline CDR1 reads SGHVS; CDR2 reads FNYEAQ. Trimming cost V 1 base and J 0 bases, with 10 bases left between them. The CDR3 is 17 amino acids. The CDR3 DNA follows: TGTGCCAGCAGCTTAGACGGGCAGACCTCCTATAATTCACCCCTCCACTTT. Translating it yields CASSLDGQTSYNSPLHF.

This clonotype has ten or more counts. The chain has TRBV7-9 and TRBJ2-2; D possibly matches TRBD1 or TRBD2 (5 bases each). The CDR3 covers 16 residues. Deletions cut 4 bases from V and 3 bases from J, with 15 bases between. The germline gives CDR1 SEHNR, CDR2 FQNEAQ (reference sequence). This CDR3 reads CASSSGSRAYTGELFF. The CDR3 DNA is TGTGCCAGCAGCTCGGGGTCCAGGGCGTACACCGGGGAGCTGTTTTTT.

The chain recombines TRBV6-2 or TRBV6-3 with TRBJ2-3; D is uncertain. The CDR3 extends over 14 amino acids. Germline V lookup: CDR1 MNHEY, CDR2 SVGEGT. Trimming removed 5 bases at V and 4 bases at J, with 13 bases between. The CDR3 DNA follows: TGTGCCAGCAGTACGGCGATAGTGGCAGATACGCAGTATTTT. Protein product: CASSTAIVADTQYF.

The table lists this clonotype with many counts. The DNA for the CDR3 is TGCGCCAGCAGCCCCTGGACCAGTTCCACCGGGGAGCTGTTTTTT. Its translation is CASSPWTSSTGELFF. The chain has TRBV4-1 and TRBJ2-2; D is ambiguous. With 4 bases removed from V and 4 bases from J, the gap between germline ends came to 13 bases. This CDR3 spans 15 amino acids. CDR1 and CDR2 (germline): MGHRA, YSYEKL.

As regards this clonotype: This may be a read error, as it is one base from a much larger clone. The genes are TRBV7-9 and TRBJ2-2; TRBD1 is a possible D gene (6 bases). Germline values: CDR1 SEHNR, CDR2 FQNEAQ (reference sequence). The CDR3 runs 15 residues. CDR3 residues: CASSPPDSNTRELFF. In DNA, the CDR3 is TGTGCCAGCAGCCCCCCGGACAGCAACACCAGGGAGCTGTTTTTT.

In DNA form, the CDR3 reads TGTGCCAGCATGGCAGGGCCAACCGGGGAGCTGTTTTTT. Its protein product is CASMAGPTGELFF. This chain uses TRBV6-5 with TRBJ2-2; weak D call: TRBD1 (5 bases). The CDR3 spans 13 residues. Trimming left V 7 bases short and J 5 bases short, with 11 bases between. From germline, CDR1 is MNHEY and CDR2 SVGAGI.

V and J are TRBV27 and TRBJ1-1; D is unresolved. V lost 6 bases and J lost 0, with 11 bases in between. The CDR3 is 14 residues long. The V gene's germline CDR1 is MNHEY and CDR2 SMNVEV (reference sequence). The DNA of the CDR3 is TGTGCCAGCAGATCTATTCCGGTGAACACTGAAGCTTTCTTT. Amino acids: CASRSIPVNTEAFF.

The chain links TRBV4-1 to TRBJ2-7, with D maybe TRBD2 (5 bases). The CDR3 has 16 amino acids. CDR1 is MGHRA, CDR2 YSYEKL, per germline. Trimming removed 0 bases at V and 5 bases at J, with 17 bases between. CDR3 sequence reads: CASSQDGLRPGDEQYF. In nucleotides, the CDR3 is TGCGCCAGCAGCCAAGATGGGCTGCGTCCCGGGGACGAGCAGTACTTC.

The CDR3 bases are TGCAGTGCCCAAGAGAACGGCTTTTTTGGCAATCAGCCCCAGCATTTT. Translated: CSAQENGFFGNQPQHF. The chain uses TRBV20-1 and TRBJ1-5; unclear D gene. The germline V gene encodes CDR1 DFQATT and CDR2 SNEGSKA (reference sequence). CDR3 length: 16 amino acids. Trimming cost V 6 bases and J 2 bases, with 20 bases left between them.